This TCR beta chain derives from a study of cytomegalovirus exposure and HLA in healthy donors. Whole-study results and caveats: There were some 150 TCR beta chains listed as cytomegalovirus-associated. Further analysis, carried out later, found HLA-associated TCR beta chains more clonally expanded than equally common other chains. Analyzed later, association rates of TCRs varied across HLA loci, with DRB1 most and HLA-C fewest.

It was healthy bone marrow donors who served as donors. The CDR3 is made up of 16 amino acids. V trimming: 4 bases; J trimming: 2 bases; junction bases outside the gene matches: 6. The V gene's germline CDR1 is LGHNA and CDR2 YNFKEQ. Vbeta (60) and Jbeta (13) primers were used in the PCR. Sequencing used immunoSEQ multiplex PCR; TCRdb keeps in-frame clones, though not all of them. The table lists 90,000 or so clones, 60% to 80% of them singletons. On this clone itself: Its antigen remains unidentified.

The chain has TRBV4-2 and TRBJ2-1; 9 positions agree with TRBD2. The receptor comes from a female donor in good health and CMV-seronegative. The material sequenced was PBMCs. CDR3 protein: CASSPAGGGAYNEQFF. The DNA of the CDR3 is TGTGCCAGCAGCCCAGCCGGCGGGGGGGCCTACAATGAGCAGTTCTTC.